The 5 T cell receptor beta chains reported below all come from one sample, sequenced in a study of cytomegalovirus exposure and HLA in healthy donors. The PCR employed 60 Vbeta primers together with 13 Jbeta primers. Assay: immunoSEQ multiplex PCR; the TCRdb copy retains only in-frame clones and omits some. The data show fewer than 200,000 clones, roughly 87% seen once. Sequencing input: PBMCs. The receptor source for this set is a boy aged 2 to 10 in good health and CMV-seronegative.

The rearrangement links TRBV2 to TRBJ1-5; 8 positions match TRBD1. V was pared by 5 bases and J by 7 bases, with 7 bases of the junction left unmatched. In germline, CDR1 is SNHLY, CDR2 FYNNEI. This CDR3 region has 14 residues. CDR3: CASSRTGTQQPQHF. Written as DNA, the CDR3 is TGTGCCAGCAGTAGGACAGGGACCCAGCAGCCCCAGCATTTT.

The chain has TRBV9 and TRBJ2-1, with 7 positions matching TRBD2. This CDR3 region has 15 residues. Per germline, CDR1 SGDLS and CDR2 YYNGEE. The V and J ends lost 1 base and 3 bases, in that order; junction bases with no gene match: 4. CDR3 in DNA: TGTGCCAGCAGCGTAAGCCGGGGGGACTACAATGAGCAGTTCTTC. Its protein is CASSVSRGDYNEQFF.

The chain is built from TRBV28 and TRBJ1-2, with 7 nucleotides matching TRBD1. J gave up 3 bases and V 5 bases, and 9 bases lay outside the gene matches. Looked up from germline, CDR1 is MDHEN and CDR2 is SYDVKM. The CDR3 is 15 residues long. The chain's CDR3 is CASSPNYGTDYGYTF. The CDR3, as DNA: TGTGCCAGCAGTCCTAACTACGGGACAGACTATGGCTACACCTTC.

This clone appeared once. The chain uses TRBV7-3 and TRBJ2-6, with D perhaps matching TRBD1 (6 bases). Germline values: CDR1 SGHTA, CDR2 FQGTGA. This CDR3 has 16 residues. V was trimmed by 6 bases and J by 2 bases, leaving 14 bases between them. CDR3 in DNA: TGTGCCAGCAGTGTTTACAGGGAGACTGGGGCCAACGTCCTGACTTTC. Residues: CASSVYRETGANVLTF.

The chain is built from TRBV28 and TRBJ2-7; 7 nucleotides agree with TRBD2. V was pared by 6 bases and J by 1 base, with 12 bases of the junction left unmatched. Germline CDR1 is MDHEN and CDR2 is SYDVKM. The CDR3 extends over 16 amino acids. CDR3 nucleotide sequence: TGTGCCAGCAGCCCAGCGGGGAGCCAACCATCCTACGAGCAGTACTTC. Its translation is CASSPAGSQPSYEQYF.